This T cell receptor (beta chain) is from a study of sequential checkpoint blockade in melanoma. Study in general: Maintenance nivolumab came after either treatment sequence.

With V trimmed by 3 bases and J by 1 base, 6 bases remained unmatched. Germline lookup yields CDR1 SEHNR and CDR2 FQNEAQ (reference sequence). The CDR3 spans 16 residues. TCRdb's table, derived via immunoSEQ multiplex PCR, lists solely in-frame clones and lacks some. This sample yields 20,000 or so clones, of which over 70% are seen a single time; 30% to 45% belongs to the top ten. Documented treatment: randomized to nivolumab then ipilimumab (arm A) or the reverse (arm B). PBMC sorting kept live CD3+CD8+ cells without CD19 or CD56. Material: CD8+ T cells sorted from blood (inferred from file names), obtained from a patient given nivolumab and ipilimumab in sequence. The chain links TRBV7-9 to TRBJ1-1, with 9 positions matching TRBD1. The sequence was collected from a human donor with melanoma. In nucleotides, the CDR3 is TGTGCCAGCAGCTTGCTCACAGGGGGCCCGAACACTGAAGCTTTCTTT. This gives the protein CASSLLTGGPNTEAFF.